The 10 T cell receptor beta chains presented below share a single source sample, sequenced in a study of blood T cell repertoires in COVID-19. The repertoire was sequenced with immunoSEQ multiplex PCR; TCRdb's copy has only in-frame clones and lacks some. The sample shows fewer than 250,000 clones, about four fifths of them seen only once. Sequencing was carried out using peripheral blood. Receptors were obtained from a man aged 60 to 69 with acute or convalescent COVID-19.

The CDR3 spells CASSHGSGSYEQYF. The CDR3 DNA reads TGTGCCAGCAGTCATGGTAGCGGGAGCTACGAGCAGTACTTC. The V gene is TRBV6-6, the J gene TRBJ2-7; 9 nucleotides match TRBD2. The CDR3 runs 14 residues. Looked up from germline, CDR1 is MNHNY and CDR2 is SVGAGI (reference sequence). Trimming removed 5 bases from V and 3 bases from J; junction bases left unmatched: 5.

The chain recombines TRBV10-1 with TRBJ2-1, with 9 positions matching TRBD1. Germline V gene data show CDR1 as WNHNN and CDR2 as SYGVQD (reference sequence). V lost 0 bases to trimming and J lost 7 bases; unmatched junction nucleotides: 4. The CDR3 sequence is 15 residues long. As DNA, the CDR3 is TGCGCCAGCAGTGAGTCGGGGACAGGGTTGAATGAGCAGTTCTTC. This gives the protein CASSESGTGLNEQFF.

This chain joins TRBV18 and TRBJ1-1, with TRBD1 matching 9 bases. This CDR3 is built from 16 residues. V gave up 6 bases and J gave up 6 bases; unmatched junction bases: 14. CDR1 is KGHSH, CDR2 LQKENI, per germline. CDR3 DNA: TGTGCCAGCTCCTTTATAAGGACAGGGGAAGGCTCTGAAGCTTTCTTT. Translating it yields CASSFIRTGEGSEAFF.

The genes are TRBV2 and TRBJ2-5; TRBD2 agrees at 12 bases. V gave up 6 bases and J gave up 1 base; unmatched junction bases: 3. CDR1 SNHLY and CDR2 FYNNEI come from the germline V gene. The CDR3 contains 15 residues. This CDR3 is CASRTSGGPQETQYF. CDR3 DNA sequence: TGTGCCAGCAGGACTAGCGGGGGCCCCCAAGAGACCCAGTACTTC.

Comments on this clone: A read error may produce the germline difference seen at one junction end. V gene TRBV7-2 combines with J gene TRBJ2-3; D is unclear. The CDR3 length is 16 residues. Per the germline V gene, CDR1 is SGHTA and CDR2 is FQGNSA. The CDR3 region has the DNA TGTGCCAGCAGCTTAGGTTTAACCCTTAGCAAAGATACGCAGTATTTT. Amino acid sequence: CASSLGLTLSKDTQYF.

In the case of this clone: The identical CDR3 is also encoded by other nucleotide sequences in the sample. As DNA, the CDR3 is TGTGCCAGCAGCGTAGGGGGGGTTGGGAATTCACCCCTCCACTTT. It yields the protein CASSVGGVGNSPLHF. The chain uses TRBV9 and TRBJ1-6; a possible D gene is TRBD1 (5 bases). CDR1 is SGDLS, CDR2 YYNGEE, per germline. Trimming took 0 bases from V and 7 from J, leaving 11 bases between them. CDR3 length equals 15 residues.

The V call is TRBV2, the J call TRBJ1-5, with 8 bases lining up with TRBD1. The germline gives CDR1 SNHLY, CDR2 FYNNEI. CDR3 length: 14 residues. V lost 7 bases to trimming and J lost 4 bases; unmatched junction nucleotides: 6. The DNA for the CDR3 is TGTGCCAGCAAGGACAGGGATAAGAATCAGCCCCAGCATTTT. As protein: CASKDRDKNQPQHF.

This chain connects TRBV5-1 to TRBJ2-1; 9 bases match TRBD2. Germline assignment: CDR1 SGHRS and CDR2 YFSETQ. Trimming at V came to 0 bases and at J to 8 bases, leaving 9 bases not matched to a gene. The CDR3 is 16 amino acids. The CDR3 DNA follows: TGCGCCAGCAGCTTGGAAGGCGGGGGGGACTTCGATGAGCAGTTCTTC. Translated: CASSLEGGGDFDEQFF. Based on the CDR3 plus reference TRBV5-1 and TRBJ2-1, the full variable domain is KAGVTQTPRYLIKTRGQQVTLSCSPISGHRSVSWYQQTPGQGLQFLFEYFSETQRNKGNFPGRFSGRQFSNSRSEMNVSTLELGDSALYLCASSLEGGGDFDEQFFGPGTRLTVL.

The V and J genes are TRBV6-6 and TRBJ1-3, with D tentatively TRBD1 (6 bases). CDR1 and CDR2 (germline): MNHNY, SVGAGI (reference sequence). This CDR3 spans 16 amino acids. V lost 4 bases and J lost 2, with 15 bases in between. CDR3 loop: CASSWGLTETGNTIYF. The DNA for the CDR3 is TGTGCCAGCAGTTGGGGGCTGACAGAAACTGGAAACACCATATATTTT.

The chain recombines TRBV5-1 with TRBJ1-4; D is undetermined. The CDR3 has 14 amino acids. The ends were cut back, 0 bases at V and 4 bases at J, with 7 bases in the middle. Germline-derived CDR1 and CDR2 are SGHRS and YFSETQ. The CDR3 region is CASSLDGINEKLFF. DNA of the CDR3: TGCGCCAGCAGCTTGGACGGGATTAATGAAAAACTGTTTTTT.